A selection of T cell receptor beta chains follows, all from one sample in a study of graft-versus-host responses after intestinal transplantation. Their antigens are not known. Generated by immunoSEQ multiplex PCR, the TCRdb table keeps only in-frame clones and is missing some. The data show roughly 130,000 clones, 80% to 95% seen once. The source material was unstimulated CD4+ T cells sorted from spleen or lymph node cells, sampled before intestinal transplant. These receptors came from a human donor who received an intestinal transplant. CDR3s include the opening cysteine and the closing phenylalanine or tryptophan. A D gene is named only where the DNA matches it firmly. Clone size is not always given. Where it is, it says once, few, many or a class for expanded clones.

v_call	d_call	j_call	clone_size	cdr3_aa
TRBV18	TRBD1	TRBJ2-2	.	CASSPKGQGYTGELFF
TRBV5-1	.	TRBJ1-3	few	CASSLETAGNTIYF
TRBV5-1	TRBD1	TRBJ1-1	.	CASSPRGAVTEAFF
TRBV7-6	.	TRBJ2-7	.	CASSPTGSSYEQYF
TRBV9	.	TRBJ2-1	.	CATAPAGNEQFF
TRBV18	.	TRBJ2-2	.	CASSPSPNTGELFF
TRBV9	.	TRBJ1-3	.	CASSVGDGPSGNTIYF
TRBV15	.	TRBJ1-1	.	CATSRDPLRGRSTEAFF
TRBV19	TRBD2	.	.	CASSPRLADSYEQYF
TRBV2	.	TRBJ1-1	.	CASSEDPDWGSFMNTEAFF
TRBV5-5	.	TRBJ2-3	.	CASSPLLTPSTDTQYF
TRBV6-6	.	TRBJ1-2	once	CASSVGDSRNYGYTF
TRBV15	.	TRBJ2-7	.	CATSREGYEQYF
TRBV7-9	TRBD2	TRBJ2-3	.	CASSPGLAGLSTDTQYF
TRBV6-1	.	TRBJ2-7	.	CASSKNYEQYF
TRBV9	.	.	.	CASSVGWDTNYEQYF
TRBV5-1	.	.	.	CASSAQGGYEQYF
TRBV7-8	.	TRBJ2-1	.	CASSPRLELLPNEQFF
TRBV7-9	.	TRBJ2-1	.	CASSETLVHNEQFF
TRBV9	TRBD2	TRBJ2-1	once	CASSVRLAGNEQFF
TRBV15	TRBD1	TRBJ1-2	.	CATSRTLQGFYGYTF